This T cell receptor beta chain was retrieved from a study of beta chain features in type 1 diabetes. Study results and caveats: Insertions at VDJ junctions were less frequent in type 1 diabetes patients. These patients also deleted more nucleotides at the same junctions.

Trimming removed 1 base at V and 4 bases at J, with 14 bases between. The length of the CDR3 is 16 residues. In germline, CDR1 is LGHNA, CDR2 YSLEER. cDNA synthesis used the whole RNA isolate, giving expressed TCRB sequences. TCRdb's table, derived via immunoSEQ multiplex PCR, lists solely in-frame clones and lacks some. Among around 250,000 clones listed, 68% were seen once. A remark on this clone: Its antigen is undetermined.

The genes are TRBV4-3 and TRBJ2-1, with D possibly matching TRBD2 (5 bases). The sequence derives from a man aged 25 to 40 in good health. The material sequenced was naive CD4+ T cells from blood. The DNA of the CDR3 is TGCGCCAGCAGCCAAGGGGTAGCGATGAAGTACAATGAGCAGTTCTTC. This sequence encodes CASSQGVAMKYNEQFF.